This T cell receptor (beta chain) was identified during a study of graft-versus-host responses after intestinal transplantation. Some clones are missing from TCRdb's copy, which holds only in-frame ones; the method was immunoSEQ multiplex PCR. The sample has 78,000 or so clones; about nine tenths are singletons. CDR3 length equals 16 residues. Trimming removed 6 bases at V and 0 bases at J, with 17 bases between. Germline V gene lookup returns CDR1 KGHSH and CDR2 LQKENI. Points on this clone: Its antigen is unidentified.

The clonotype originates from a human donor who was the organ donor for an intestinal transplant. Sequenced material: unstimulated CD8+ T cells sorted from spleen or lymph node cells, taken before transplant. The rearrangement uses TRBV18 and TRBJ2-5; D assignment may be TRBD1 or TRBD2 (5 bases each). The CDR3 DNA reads TGTGCCAGCTCGAAGTCTCCGGGACCTAACCAAGAGACCCAGTACTTC. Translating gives CASSKSPGPNQETQYF.